The 26 T cell receptor beta chains below come from one sample, sequenced in a study of beta chain features in type 1 diabetes. As every portion of the isolated RNA was reverse transcribed, the sequencing read expressed TCRB transcripts. Here immunoSEQ multiplex PCR was the method, and the copy in TCRdb shows in-frame clones only, minus some. Of some 360,000 clones listed, about 20% are singletons. Material for sequencing was naive CD4+ T cells from blood. These receptors came from a woman aged 18-29 years in good health.

V is TRBV11-2 and J is TRBJ2-1; D remains unclear. Germline CDR1 is SGHAT and CDR2 is FQNNGV. This CDR3 is 15 amino acids long. V was cut by 1 base and J by 0 bases, with 7 bases left in between. CDR3 nucleotide sequence: TGTGCCAGCAGCTTAGGTCTTAGCTCCTACAATGAGCAGTTCTTC. The encoded protein is CASSLGLSSYNEQFF.

The rearrangement uses TRBV11-1 and TRBJ1-1, with D possibly being TRBD1 (6 bases). Trimming left V 1 base short and J 6 bases short, with 15 bases between. This CDR3 has 15 amino acids. Germline CDR1 reads SGHAT; CDR2 reads FQDESV (reference sequence). The CDR3 bases are TGTGCCAGCAGCTTAGTTTTAATGGGGGCTCCTGAAGCTTTCTTT. Residues: CASSLVLMGAPEAFF. Based on the CDR3 plus reference TRBV11-1 and TRBJ1-1, the full variable domain is EAEVAQSPRYKITEKSQAVAFWCDPISGHATLYWYRQILGQGPELLVQFQDESVVDDSQLPKDRFSAERLKGVDSTLKIQPAELGDSAMYLCASSLVLMGAPEAFFGQGTRLTVV.

The V call is TRBV4-1, the J call TRBJ1-2; TRBD1 might be the D (6 bases). Per the germline V gene, CDR1 is MGHRA and CDR2 is YSYEKL. Trimming shortened V by 2 bases and J by 10 bases, and 14 bases separated the two germline ends. CDR3 size: 13 residues. CDR3: CASSQSVQGIYTF. CDR3 DNA: TGCGCCAGCAGCCAAAGTGTACAGGGAATCTACACCTTC.

V and J are TRBV6-5 and TRBJ2-1; TRBD2 aligns across 12 bases. J gave up 3 bases and V 6 bases, and 3 bases lay outside the gene matches. The CDR3 extends over 15 amino acids. CDR1 is MNHEY and CDR2 is SVGAGI in the germline V gene. The DNA of the CDR3 is TGTGCCAGCAGCGAGACTAGCGGGAGCTACAATGAGCAGTTCTTC. Residues: CASSETSGSYNEQFF.

This clone was counted a few times. The sample contains more than one DNA sequence encoding this CDR3. The CDR3, as DNA: TGTGCCAGCAGCCGGACTAGCGGGAGTTACAATGAGCAGTTCTTC. Translation gives CASSRTSGSYNEQFF. This chain links TRBV7-2 with TRBJ2-1; 13 nucleotides align to TRBD2. Trimming removed 5 bases from V and 4 bases from J; junction bases left unmatched: 2. This CDR3 has 15 residues. Germline CDR1 reads SGHTA; CDR2 reads FQGNSA.

This clone has just a few counts. Other DNA sequences of this sample code for an identical CDR3. The V and J genes are TRBV18 and TRBJ2-5, with TRBD2 as a possible D gene (5 bases). V was shortened by 2 bases and J by 5 bases, with 6 bases between the two germline ends. CDR1 and CDR2 (germline): KGHSH, LQKENI. CDR3 size: 12 residues. The CDR3 DNA sequence: TGTGCCAGCTCACCAGGGGAGGAGACCCAGTACTTC. Translated, it gives CASSPGEETQYF.

This chain links TRBV30 with TRBJ2-1; 14 positions agree with TRBD2. J was trimmed by 12 bases and V by 3 bases; bases with no gene match: 4. The CDR3 is 13 residues long. Germline V gene data show CDR1 as GTSNPN and CDR2 as SVGIG (reference sequence). The CDR3 coding sequence is TGTGCCTGGAGGGGACTAGCGGGAGTGGGGCAGTTCTTC. Residues: CAWRGLAGVGQFF.

The chain employs TRBV11-2 and TRBJ2-3; D is unclear. Germline lookup yields CDR1 SGHAT and CDR2 FQNNGV. Between the trimmed V and J ends, which lost 5 bases and 2 bases, there was a span of 8 bases. CDR3 length: 13 amino acids. CDR3 in amino acids: CASSPSNTDTQYF. CDR3 bases: TGTGCCAGCAGCCCCTCTAACACAGATACGCAGTATTTT.

In DNA, the CDR3 is TGTGCCAGCAGCGCCCTGCTAGCGGGGGCCCCTGATACGCAGTATTTT. It yields the protein CASSALLAGAPDTQYF. The J gene is TRBJ2-3, the V gene TRBV9, with TRBD2 identical over 10 bases. Per germline, CDR1 SGDLS and CDR2 YYNGEE. V lost 3 bases, J lost 6 bases, and 10 bases stayed unmatched. The CDR3 is made up of 16 amino acids. Looking up the rest from reference TRBV9 and TRBJ2-3 gives the full variable domain: DSGVTQTPKHLITATGQRVTLRCSPRSGDLSVYWYQQSLDQGLQFLIQYYNGEERAKGNILERFSAQQFPDLHSELNLSSLELGDSALYFCASSALLAGAPDTQYFGPGTRLTVL.

This chain uses TRBV18 with TRBJ2-7, with 8 bases that match TRBD2. Looked up from germline, CDR1 is KGHSH and CDR2 is LQKENI. This CDR3 has 14 residues. J lost 5 bases, V lost 3 bases, and 6 bases had no gene match. CDR3 sequence: CASSPGTSRNEQYF. DNA of the CDR3: TGTGCCAGCTCACCCGGGACTAGTCGGAACGAGCAGTACTTC. The entire variable domain, with the rest obtained from reference TRBV18 and TRBJ2-7, is as follows: NAGVMQNPRHLVRRRGQEARLRCSPMKGHSHVYWYRQLPEEGLKFMVYLQKENIIDESGMPKERFSAEFPKEGPSILRIQQVVRGDSAAYFCASSPGTSRNEQYFGPGTRLTVT.

The V and J genes are TRBV19 and TRBJ2-5, with TRBD1 matching over 8 bases. Losses at the gene ends were 7 bases for V and 6 bases for J; bases not matched to a gene: 7. The CDR3 is made up of 13 amino acids. CDR1 LNHDA and CDR2 SQIVND come from the germline V gene (reference sequence). This chain's CDR3 is CASIGQGLQTQYF. CDR3 coding DNA: TGTGCCAGTATAGGACAGGGTCTGCAGACCCAGTACTTC.

V and J are TRBV27 and TRBJ1-1, with D maybe TRBD1 (6 bases). Looked up from germline, CDR1 is MNHEY and CDR2 is SMNVEV (reference sequence). V shed 4 bases and J shed 3 bases, with 9 bases lying between them. The CDR3 runs to 13 residues. The CDR3 DNA reads TGTGCCAGCAGTTATCAGGGGTACACTGAAGCTTTCTTT. Translating it yields CASSYQGYTEAFF.

The V call is TRBV5-4, the J call TRBJ2-5, with 13 bases lining up with TRBD2. The CDR3 consists of 14 residues. The germline CDR1 and CDR2 sequences are SGHNT and YYREEE (reference sequence). Unmatched junction bases numbered 0, after V lost 4 bases and J lost 3 bases. DNA of the CDR3: TGTGCCAGCAGCGGACTAGCGGGGGAAGAGACCCAGTACTTC. Translated, it gives CASSGLAGEETQYF.

The CDR3 DNA follows: TGTGCCAGCTCACCCACCAGGGGTGGAAAACTGTTTTTT. It encodes CASSPTRGGKLFF. This sequence joins TRBV18 and TRBJ1-4, with TRBD1 as a possible D gene (6 bases). There are 13 residues in the CDR3. V was clipped by 3 bases and J by 10 bases, with 12 bases between them. CDR1 KGHSH and CDR2 LQKENI come from the germline V gene.

The chain has TRBV4-1 and TRBJ1-5; tentative D call: TRBD1 (5 bases). Trimming took off 1 base at V and 3 bases at J, with 13 bases between the two ends. Germline V gives CDR1 MGHRA, CDR2 YSYEKL. The CDR3 covers 16 residues. Here the CDR3 reads CASSQVGKGDNQPQHF. The CDR3 bases are TGCGCCAGCAGCCAAGTTGGGAAAGGGGACAATCAGCCCCAGCATTTT.

This clone was detected a few times. This chain joins TRBV4-2 and TRBJ1-2, with a possible D match to TRBD1 (6 bases). This CDR3 has 15 amino acids. V was trimmed by 3 bases and J by 6 bases, leaving 17 bases between them. CDR1 LGHNA and CDR2 YNFKEQ come from the germline V gene. CDR3 region: CASSHSKGGENGYTF. The CDR3 nucleotides are TGTGCCAGCAGCCATTCCAAAGGGGGTGAGAATGGCTACACCTTC.

The chain links TRBV6-4 to TRBJ2-4, with D tentatively TRBD1 (8 bases). The CDR3 runs 13 residues. Trimming stripped 6 bases from V and 7 bases from J, with 13 bases between. Germline CDR1 and CDR2: MRHNA and SNTAGT. Written as DNA, the CDR3 is TGTGCCAGCAGCCAACAGGGGGGGAACATTCAGTACTTC. This codes for CASSQQGGNIQYF.

This clone has only a few counts. The gene calls are TRBV7-3 and TRBJ1-6, with a weak D call TRBD1 (5 bases). The CDR3 is 15 residues long. Per germline, CDR1 SGHTA and CDR2 FQGTGA. Trimming took off 5 bases at V and 7 bases at J, with 15 bases between the two ends. The CDR3 region has the DNA TGTGCCAGCAGCCCGTGGACACAGCACAATTCACCCCTCCACTTT. Protein: CASSPWTQHNSPLHF.

The rearrangement links TRBV4-2 to TRBJ2-3; 8 bases are shared with TRBD2. The CDR3 spans 15 residues. V shed 5 bases and J 3 bases; nucleotides not matched to a gene: 7. Germline CDR1 is LGHNA and CDR2 is YNFKEQ. CDR3 in amino acids: CASSTRGGETDTQYF. In nucleotides, the CDR3 is TGTGCCAGCAGCACACGGGGGGGCGAGACAGATACGCAGTATTTT.

This clone occurred a few times. V and J are TRBV5-1 and TRBJ2-1, with unresolved D. CDR3 length: 12 residues. V lost 0 bases and J lost 10, with 8 bases in between. Germline CDR1 reads SGHRS; CDR2 reads YFSETQ. This chain's CDR3 is CASSLGEYEQFF. Here the CDR3 DNA reads TGCGCCAGCAGCTTGGGAGAGTACGAGCAGTTCTTC.

This clone has a handful of counts. The V and J genes are TRBV5-1 and TRBJ2-1; 10 bases match TRBD1. V lost 7 bases and J lost 5; bases outside the gene matches: 9. CDR3 length equals 15 residues. Looked up from germline, CDR1 is SGHRS and CDR2 is YFSETQ. This CDR3 reads CASGDRGAVHNEQFF. DNA of the CDR3: TGCGCCAGCGGGGACAGGGGAGCGGTACACAATGAGCAGTTCTTC.

This clone was seen more than once but under ten times. CDR3 in DNA: TGTGCCTGGAATGAGGGGAACACTGAAGCTTTCTTT. Protein sequence: CAWNEGNTEAFF. V and J are TRBV30 and TRBJ1-1; no clear D gene. CDR3 length: 12 amino acids. V lost 4 bases, J lost 1 base, and 7 bases lay in between. Germline assignment: CDR1 GTSNPN and CDR2 SVGIG (reference sequence). Together with reference TRBV30 and TRBJ1-1, the CDR3 gives the full variable domain: SQTIHQWPATLVQPVGSPLSLECTVEGTSNPNLYWYRQAAGRGLQLLFYSVGIGQISSEVPQNLSASRPQDRQFILSSKKLLLSDSGFYLCAWNEGNTEAFFGQGTRLTVV.

This chain joins TRBV7-9 and TRBJ1-1; D unresolved. Trimming removed 5 bases at V and 1 base at J, with 8 bases between. CDR1 and CDR2 from the germline V gene are SEHNR and FQNEAQ (reference sequence). This CDR3 has 13 residues. The DNA for the CDR3 is TGTGCCAGCAGCCGCGATGGGAACACTGAAGCTTTCTTT. This codes for CASSRDGNTEAFF.

The CDR3 DNA sequence: TGTGCCAGCTCACCACCTGCTCGGGGGGGCCGCGACGAGCAGTACTTC. It specifies CASSPPARGGRDEQYF. V gene TRBV18 combines with J gene TRBJ2-7; 8 nucleotides agree with TRBD2. The J segment lost 5 bases and the V segment lost 0 bases, leaving 9 bases of the junction unmatched. The V gene's germline CDR1 is KGHSH and CDR2 LQKENI. There are 16 residues in the CDR3.

This clone was detected only a few times. This sequence joins TRBV9 and TRBJ2-1; 14 positions match TRBD2. The CDR3 length is 18 residues. Germline CDR1 is SGDLS and CDR2 is YYNGEE. Trimming cost V 4 bases and J 9 bases; bases outside gene matches: 15. The CDR3 bases are TGTGCCAGCAGCTCCTCGACTAGCGGGAGGGCCAACCGGGCTGAGCAGTTCTTC. Translation gives CASSSSTSGRANRAEQFF.

This clone turned up a few times. The chain couples TRBV18 to TRBJ2-2, with TRBD1 matching 7 bases. CDR1 and CDR2 from the germline V gene are KGHSH and LQKENI. The V segment lost 3 bases and the J segment 0 bases; nucleotides outside the gene matches: 10. The length of the CDR3 is 18 residues. The CDR3 reads CASSPRRQGYTNTGELFF. For the CDR3, the DNA is TGTGCCAGCTCACCCCGTCGACAGGGCTATACGAACACCGGGGAGCTGTTTTTT. The complete variable domain, with remaining parts taken from reference TRBV18 and TRBJ2-2, reads NAGVMQNPRHLVRRRGQEARLRCSPMKGHSHVYWYRQLPEEGLKFMVYLQKENIIDESGMPKERFSAEFPKEGPSILRIQQVVRGDSAAYFCASSPRRQGYTNTGELFFGEGSRLTVL.